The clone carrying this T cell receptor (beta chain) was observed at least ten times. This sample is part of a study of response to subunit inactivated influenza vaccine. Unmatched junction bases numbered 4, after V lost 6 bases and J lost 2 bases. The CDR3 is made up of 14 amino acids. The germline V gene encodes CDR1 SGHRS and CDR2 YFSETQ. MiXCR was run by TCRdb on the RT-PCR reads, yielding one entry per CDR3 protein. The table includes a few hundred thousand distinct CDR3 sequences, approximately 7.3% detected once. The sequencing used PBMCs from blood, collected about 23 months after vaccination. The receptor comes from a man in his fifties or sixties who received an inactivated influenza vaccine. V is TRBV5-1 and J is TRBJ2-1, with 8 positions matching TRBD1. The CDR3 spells CASTMTGAYNEQFF. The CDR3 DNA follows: TGCGCCAGCACCATGACAGGGGCCTACAATGAGCAGTTCTTC.